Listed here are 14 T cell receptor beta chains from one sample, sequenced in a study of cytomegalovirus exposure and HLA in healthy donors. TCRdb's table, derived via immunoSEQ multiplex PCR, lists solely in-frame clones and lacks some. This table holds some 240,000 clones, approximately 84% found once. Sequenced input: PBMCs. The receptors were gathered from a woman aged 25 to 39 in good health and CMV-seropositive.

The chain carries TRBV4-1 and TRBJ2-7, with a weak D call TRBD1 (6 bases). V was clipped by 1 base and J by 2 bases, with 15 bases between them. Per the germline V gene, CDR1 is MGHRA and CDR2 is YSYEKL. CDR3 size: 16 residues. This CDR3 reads CASSQVRPQGPYEQYF. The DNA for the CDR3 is TGCGCCAGCAGCCAAGTGCGCCCACAGGGTCCCTACGAGCAGTACTTC.

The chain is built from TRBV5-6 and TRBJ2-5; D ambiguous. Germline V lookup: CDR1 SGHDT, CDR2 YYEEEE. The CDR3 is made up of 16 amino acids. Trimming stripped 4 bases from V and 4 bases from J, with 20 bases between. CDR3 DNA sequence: TGTGCCAGCAGCGCCAAGATAGCTCCCATTCGAGAGACCCAGTACTTC. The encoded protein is CASSAKIAPIRETQYF.

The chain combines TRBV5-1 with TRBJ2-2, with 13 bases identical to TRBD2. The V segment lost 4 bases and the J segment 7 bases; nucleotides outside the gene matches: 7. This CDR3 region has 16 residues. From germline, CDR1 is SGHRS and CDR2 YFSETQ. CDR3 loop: CASSTGLAGEIGELFF. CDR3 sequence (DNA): TGCGCCAGCAGCACCGGACTAGCGGGAGAGATCGGGGAGCTGTTTTTT.

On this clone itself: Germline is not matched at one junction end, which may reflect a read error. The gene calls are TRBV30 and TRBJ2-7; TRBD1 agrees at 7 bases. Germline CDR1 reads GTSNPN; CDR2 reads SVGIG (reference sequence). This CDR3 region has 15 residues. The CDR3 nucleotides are TGTGCCGGGAGTAGGGTAGGACAGGAGGTCGGCGAGCAGTACTTC. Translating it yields CAGSRVGQEVGEQYF. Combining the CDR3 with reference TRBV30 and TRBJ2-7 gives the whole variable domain SQTIHQWPATLVQPVGSPLSLECTVEGTSNPNLYWYRQAAGRGLQLLFYSVGIGQISSEVPQNLSASRPQDRQFILSSKKLLLSDSGFYLCAGSRVGQEVGEQYFGPGTRLTVT.

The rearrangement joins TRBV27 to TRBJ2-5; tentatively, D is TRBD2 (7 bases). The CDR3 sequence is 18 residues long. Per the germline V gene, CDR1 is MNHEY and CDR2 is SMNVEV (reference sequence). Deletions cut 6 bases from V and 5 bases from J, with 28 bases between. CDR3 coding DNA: TGTGCCAGCAGCCCAAACTCCGGGGGGCGAGTGGTGTGGGAGACCCAGTACTTC. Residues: CASSPNSGGRVVWETQYF.

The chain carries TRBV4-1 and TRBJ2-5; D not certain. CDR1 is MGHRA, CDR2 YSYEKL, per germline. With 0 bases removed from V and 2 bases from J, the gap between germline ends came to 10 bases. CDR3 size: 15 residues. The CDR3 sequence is CASSQDFPRQETQYF. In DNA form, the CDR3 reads TGCGCCAGCAGCCAAGATTTTCCCAGACAAGAGACCCAGTACTTC.

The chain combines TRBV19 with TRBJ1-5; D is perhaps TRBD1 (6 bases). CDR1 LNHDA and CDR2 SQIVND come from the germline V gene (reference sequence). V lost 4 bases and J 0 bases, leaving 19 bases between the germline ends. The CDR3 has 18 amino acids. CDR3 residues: CASSTRTERTYSNQPQHF. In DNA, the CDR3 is TGTGCCAGTAGTACCCGGACAGAGAGGACCTATAGCAATCAGCCCCAGCATTTT.

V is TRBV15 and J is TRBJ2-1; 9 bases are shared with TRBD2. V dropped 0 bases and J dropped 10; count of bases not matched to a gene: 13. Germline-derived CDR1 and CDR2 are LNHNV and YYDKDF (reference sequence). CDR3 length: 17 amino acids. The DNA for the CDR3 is TGTGCCACCAGCAGAGATATTGAGAGCGGGAGGCGGGGGGAGCAGTTCTTC. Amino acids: CATSRDIESGRRGEQFF. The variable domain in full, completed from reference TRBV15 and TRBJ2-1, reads DAMVIQNPRYQVTQFGKPVTLSCSQTLNHNVMYWYQQKSSQAPKLLFHYYDKDFNNEADTPDNFQSRRPNTSFCFLDIRSPGLGDTAMYLCATSRDIESGRRGEQFFGPGTRLTVL.

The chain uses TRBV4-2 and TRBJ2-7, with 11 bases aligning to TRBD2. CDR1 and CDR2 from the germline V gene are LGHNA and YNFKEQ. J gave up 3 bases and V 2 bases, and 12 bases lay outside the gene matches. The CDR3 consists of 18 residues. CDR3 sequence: CASSQNSLAGGLGYEQYF. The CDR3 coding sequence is TGTGCCAGCAGCCAAAATTCCCTAGCGGGAGGCCTTGGCTACGAGCAGTACTTC.

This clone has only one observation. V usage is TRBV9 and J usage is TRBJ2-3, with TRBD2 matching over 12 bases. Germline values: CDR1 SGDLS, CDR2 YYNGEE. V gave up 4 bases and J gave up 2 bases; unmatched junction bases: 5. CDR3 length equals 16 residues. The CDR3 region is CASSPRTSGATDTQYF. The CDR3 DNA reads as TGTGCCAGCAGCCCTCGGACTAGCGGGGCCACAGATACGCAGTATTTT.

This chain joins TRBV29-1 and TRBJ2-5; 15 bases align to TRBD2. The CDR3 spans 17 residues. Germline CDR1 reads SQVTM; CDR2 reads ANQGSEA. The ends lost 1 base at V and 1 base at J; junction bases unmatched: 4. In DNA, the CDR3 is TGCAGCGTTGAAGGTGGACTAGCGGGAGGGCTCCAAGAGACCCAGTACTTC. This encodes CSVEGGLAGGLQETQYF.

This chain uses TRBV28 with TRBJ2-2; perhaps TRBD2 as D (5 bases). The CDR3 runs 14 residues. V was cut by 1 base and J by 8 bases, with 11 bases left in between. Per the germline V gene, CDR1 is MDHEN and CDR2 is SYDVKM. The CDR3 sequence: CASSLSTRVGELFF. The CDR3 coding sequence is TGTGCCAGCAGTTTATCTACTAGGGTGGGGGAGCTGTTTTTT.

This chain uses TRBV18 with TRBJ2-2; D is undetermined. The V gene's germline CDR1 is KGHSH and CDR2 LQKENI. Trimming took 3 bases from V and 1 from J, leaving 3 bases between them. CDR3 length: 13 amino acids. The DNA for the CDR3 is TGTGCCAGCTCACCCTTGAACACCGGGGAGCTGTTTTTT. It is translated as CASSPLNTGELFF.

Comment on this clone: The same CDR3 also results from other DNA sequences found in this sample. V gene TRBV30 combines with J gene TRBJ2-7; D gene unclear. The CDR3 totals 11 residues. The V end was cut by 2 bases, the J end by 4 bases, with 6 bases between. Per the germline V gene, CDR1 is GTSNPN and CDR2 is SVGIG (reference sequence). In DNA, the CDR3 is TGTGCCTGGAGTAGAACATACGAGCAGTACTTC. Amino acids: CAWSRTYEQYF.